Below are 23 T cell receptor beta chains sequenced from a single sample in a study of blood T cells in healthy people across ages. Sample-barcoded 5' priming and a J-beta primer mix drove a second PCR of roughly 6 to 12 cycles. From the 5' RACE reads, TCRdb called clonotypes with MiXCR, one entry per CDR3 protein. Here the sample spans roughly 2 million distinct CDR3 sequences, 49% being singletons. Sequencing was carried out using blood. Receptor source: a woman in her forties in good health.

The V gene is TRBV15, the J gene TRBJ2-5; D remains ambiguous. The J call is doubtful: the DNA matches TRBJ2-7 better. Germline V gives CDR1 LNHNV, CDR2 YYDKDF (reference sequence). The CDR3 runs 16 residues. The CDR3 protein is CATSRDLALSSYEQYF. For the CDR3, the DNA is TGTGCCACCAGCAGAGATTTGGCGTTGAGCTCCTACGAGCAGTACTTC.

This clonotype has a handful of counts. The V and J genes are TRBV7-9 and TRBJ1-2, with D possibly being TRBD1 (5 bases). Germline-derived CDR1 and CDR2 are SEHNR and FQNEAQ (reference sequence). The CDR3 spans 15 residues. The ends were cut back, 4 bases at V and 2 bases at J, with 14 bases in the middle. The CDR3 DNA follows: TGTGCCAGCAGCTCCCCCCGGGGCTTGAACTATGGCTACACCTTC. Encoded protein: CASSSPRGLNYGYTF.

This clonotype came up a few times. The rearrangement uses TRBV29-1 and TRBJ2-1; 11 bases map to TRBD2. CDR1 and CDR2 from the germline V gene are SQVTM and ANQGSEA. The CDR3 has 14 amino acids. Germline trimming cut 7 bases from V and 6 bases from J; bases unmatched to any gene: 8. CDR3 bases: TGCAGCGGCGAGGTCCTAGCGGGGGGCAATGAGCAGTTCTTC. Translated, it gives CSGEVLAGGNEQFF.

V and J are TRBV7-7 and TRBJ2-7; 10 nucleotides match TRBD2. Gene TRBJ2-5 matches the end of the DNA better, so the J call may be wrong. From germline, CDR1 is SSHAT and CDR2 FNYEAQ (reference sequence). The CDR3 spans 18 residues. The CDR3, as DNA: TGTGCTGGCAGCTTCAGTCCTACGAGCGGGGGGGCGGGAGAGACCCAGTACTTC. Translation gives CAGSFSPTSGGAGETQYF.

V usage is TRBV20-1 and J usage is TRBJ1-6; no clear D gene. CDR3 length equals 13 residues. V was shortened by 5 bases and J by 5 bases, with 10 bases between the two germline ends. Per the germline V gene, CDR1 is DFQATT and CDR2 is SNEGSKA (reference sequence). CDR3 DNA: TGCAGTGCTCCGGTAGGGAATAATTCACCCCTCCACTTT. The encoded protein is CSAPVGNNSPLHF.

This chain joins TRBV12-3 or TRBV12-4 and TRBJ1-2; the D is unclear. Trimming pared 3 bases from V and 0 bases from J, leaving 5 bases between. The CDR3 sequence is 13 residues long. CDR3 nucleotide sequence: TGTGCCAGCAGTTTTTACGCTAACTATGGCTACACCTTC. It yields the protein CASSFYANYGYTF.

The sample holds a few counts of this clonotype. The V gene is TRBV7-3, the J gene TRBJ2-1, with D possibly matching TRBD1 (6 bases). The CDR3 is 15 amino acids. In germline, CDR1 is SGHTA, CDR2 FQGTGA. Trimming removed 4 bases from V and 6 bases from J, with 16 bases in between. The CDR3 DNA reads as TGTGCCAGCAGCTCCCAGGGGCGTTGGGGCAATGAGCAGTTCTTC. Its protein is CASSSQGRWGNEQFF.

This clonotype appeared a single time. This sequence may be a read error, since a much larger clone differs from it by one base. The CDR3 nucleotides read TGTGCCAGCACGAGGGACAGGGGCGACGAGCAGTACTTC. It yields the protein CASTRDRGDEQYF. This chain uses TRBV7-2 with TRBJ2-7; 10 bases are a match to TRBD1. This CDR3 spans 13 amino acids. In germline, CDR1 is SGHTA, CDR2 FQGNSA. The V and J ends lost 7 bases and 5 bases, in that order; junction bases with no gene match: 5.

This chain uses TRBV20-1 with TRBJ1-1; D remains ambiguous. CDR3 length: 13 residues. Germline values: CDR1 DFQATT, CDR2 SNEGSKA (reference sequence). The V end lost 7 bases, the J end lost 10 bases, and 22 bases lay between the germline ends. For the CDR3, the DNA is TGCAGTGGGACGAGGGTGATAATAGAGGGAGCTTTCTTT. Amino acid sequence: CSGTRVIIEGAFF.

The CDR3 DNA reads TGCAGGGCAATCGAGGGATTGAACACTGAAGCTTTCTTT. Its translation is CRAIEGLNTEAFF. V is TRBV20-1 and J is TRBJ1-1; D unclear. Germline CDR1 reads DFQATT; CDR2 reads SNEGSKA (reference sequence). The CDR3 is 13 residues long.

V gene TRBV29-1 combines with J gene TRBJ2-5, with D hard to call. The CDR3 has 15 residues. Germline V gene sequence: CDR1 SQVTM, CDR2 ANQGSEA. Trimming removed 4 bases from V and 4 bases from J, with 19 bases in between. The CDR3 reads CSVGSPRDLVETQYF. In DNA form, the CDR3 reads TGCAGCGTTGGGTCCCCAAGGGATTTAGTAGAGACCCAGTACTTC.

The chain recombines TRBV7-6 with TRBJ2-6; 7 positions match TRBD1. Germline CDR1 reads SGHVS; CDR2 reads FNYEAQ. CDR3 length equals 15 residues. The CDR3 loop reads CFNRDRVSGANVLTF. CDR3 sequence (DNA): TGTTTCAACCGGGACAGAGTCTCTGGGGCCAACGTCCTGACTTTC.

This clonotype was counted a few times. The V call is TRBV4-2, the J call TRBJ1-5, with D unclear. V was cut by 3 bases and J by 0 bases, with 15 bases left in between. Germline V lookup: CDR1 LGHNA, CDR2 YNFKEQ. The CDR3 has 17 residues. CDR3 DNA sequence: TGTGCCAGCAGCCAGAACAATGACGGTAATAGCAATCAGCCCCAGCATTTT. It translates to CASSQNNDGNSNQPQHF.

The genes are TRBV28 and TRBJ2-1; weak D call: TRBD2 (6 bases). The length of the CDR3 is 15 residues. The V end was cut by 0 bases, the J end by 6 bases, with 12 bases between. Germline V gene lookup returns CDR1 MDHEN and CDR2 SYDVKM. The chain's CDR3 is CASSLWASEGNEQFF. CDR3 bases: TGTGCCAGCAGTTTATGGGCTAGCGAAGGCAATGAGCAGTTCTTC.

This clonotype was detected a few times. Being one base from a much bigger clone, this may be a read error. The chain couples TRBV6-2 or TRBV6-3 to TRBJ2-7; TRBD1 matches at 8 bases. Germline V gene lookup returns CDR1 MNHEY and CDR2 SVGEGT. The V gene end was trimmed by 6 bases and the J gene end by 1 base; junction bases not matched to a gene: 8. CDR3 length: 15 residues. This CDR3 is CASSGRRDRSYEQYF. CDR3 DNA sequence: TGTGCCAGCAGCGGCCGTAGGGACAGGTCCTACGAGCAGTACTTC.

A few counts support this clonotype. V usage is TRBV6-5 and J usage is TRBJ1-1, with TRBD1 matching 8 bases. Trimming took 3 bases from V and 11 from J; bases not matched to a gene: 14. Germline V gives CDR1 MNHEY, CDR2 SVGAGI. The CDR3 loop spans 15 amino acids. CDR3 in DNA: TGTGCCAGCAGTTATTTGGGGACAGGAGCCCGTGGCGCTTTCTTT. This gives the protein CASSYLGTGARGAFF.

This chain uses TRBV28 with TRBJ2-5; weak D call: TRBD1 (5 bases). Germline CDR1 MDHEN, CDR2 SYDVKM. V shed 8 bases and J shed 11 bases, with 21 bases lying between them. The CDR3 is 13 amino acids. Written as DNA, the CDR3 is TGTGCCAGCGGCGGACACGCCTACAATGAGCAGTACTTC. It is translated as CASGGHAYNEQYF.

In this sample, this clonotype turned up a few times. The rearrangement links TRBV28 to TRBJ2-1, with D unclear. CDR1 and CDR2 from the germline V gene are MDHEN and SYDVKM. The CDR3 has 11 residues. Deletions cut 7 bases from V and 5 bases from J, with 6 bases between. In DNA, the CDR3 is TGTGCCAGCATTAGTAACAATGAGCAGTTCTTC. Its translation is CASISNNEQFF. Full variable domain (rest looked up from reference TRBV28 and TRBJ2-1): DVKVTQSSRYLVKRTGEKVFLECVQDMDHENMFWYRQDPGLGLRLIYFSYDVKMKEKGDIPEGYSVSREKKERFSLILESASTNQTSMYLCASISNNEQFFGPGTRLTVL.

The rearrangement joins TRBV4-1 to TRBJ2-4; 7 bases map to TRBD1. Germline V gene data show CDR1 as MGHRA and CDR2 as YSYEKL. With 1 base clipped from V and 11 bases from J, the junction kept 14 bases outside the gene matches. CDR3 size: 16 residues. The CDR3 spells CASSQVYETGFDFQYF. The DNA for the CDR3 is TGCGCCAGCAGCCAAGTTTATGAGACAGGGTTTGATTTTCAGTACTTC.

This clonotype was observed a handful of times. The chain links TRBV10-3 to TRBJ2-7; D is tentatively TRBD1 or TRBD2 (7 bases each). The CDR3 covers 15 residues. The germline V gene has CDR1 ENHRY and CDR2 SYGVKD. Trimming took 7 bases from V and 4 from J, leaving 20 bases between them. The CDR3, as DNA: TGTGCCATCACAGGGGGGGGGACTGAGCGATACGAGCAGTACTTC. Protein sequence: CAITGGGTERYEQYF.

This clonotype was observed a few times. A junction end diverges from the germline sequence, so it may reflect a read error. J is TRBJ2-3 and V is TRBV7-2; D not resolved. Germline CDR1 reads SGHTA; CDR2 reads FQGNSA. CDR3 length equals 12 residues. The CDR3 loop is CASSLVWDTQYF. The CDR3 nucleotides read TGCGCCAGCAGCTTGGTTTGGGATACGCAGTATTTT.

This chain links TRBV12-3 or TRBV12-4 with TRBJ1-5; TRBD1 matches at 8 bases. The CDR3 extends over 16 amino acids. Trimming removed 0 bases from V and 6 bases from J; junction bases left unmatched: 7. CDR3 residues: CASSLALKDRAQPQHF. The CDR3, as DNA: TGTGCCAGCAGTTTAGCGCTTAAGGACAGGGCTCAGCCCCAGCATTTT.

This chain links TRBV6-2 or TRBV6-3 with TRBJ2-5; D might be TRBD2 (5 bases). The CDR3 has 12 residues. Germline assignment: CDR1 MNHEY and CDR2 SVGEGT. With 6 bases removed from V and 4 bases from J, the gap between germline ends came to 9 bases. This CDR3 reads CASRSGIETQYF. The CDR3 region has the DNA TGTGCCAGCAGGAGCGGTATAGAGACCCAGTACTTC.